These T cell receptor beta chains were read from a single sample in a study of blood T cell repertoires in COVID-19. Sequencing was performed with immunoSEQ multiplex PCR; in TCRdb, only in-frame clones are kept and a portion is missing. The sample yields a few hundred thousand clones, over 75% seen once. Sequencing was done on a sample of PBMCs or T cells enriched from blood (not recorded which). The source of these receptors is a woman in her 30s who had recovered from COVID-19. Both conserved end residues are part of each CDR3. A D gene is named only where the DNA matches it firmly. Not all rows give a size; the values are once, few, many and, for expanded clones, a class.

cdr3_nt: TGTGCCAGCAGCCTACTGCTGAACACTGAAGCTTTCTTT; cdr3_aa: CASSLLLNTEAFF; d_call: -; clone_size: few; v_call: TRBV14; j_call: TRBJ1-1
cdr3_nt: TGTGCCAGCAGAACAGGGGGAGGTGGAAACACCATATATTTT; cdr3_aa: CASRTGGGGNTIYF; d_call: TRBD1; clone_size: -; v_call: TRBV19; j_call: TRBJ1-3
cdr3_nt: TGTGCCAGCAGTTTCTCCGGGACAGGGGTTTACTACGAGCAGTACTTC; cdr3_aa: CASSFSGTGVYYEQYF; d_call: TRBD1; clone_size: -; v_call: TRBV6-5; j_call: TRBJ2-7
cdr3_nt: TGTGCCAGCAGTCGGGACACAGACTCCTACGAGCAGTACTTC; cdr3_aa: CASSRDTDSYEQYF; d_call: -; clone_size: -; v_call: TRBV2; j_call: TRBJ2-7
cdr3_nt: TGTGCCAGCAGCTTAATACAGGGCTTTCTTTCTGGAAACACCATATATTTT; cdr3_aa: CASSLIQGFLSGNTIYF; d_call: -; clone_size: few; v_call: TRBV7-2; j_call: TRBJ1-3
cdr3_nt: TGTGCCACCAGTGATTCTCGCGGGGGGACCGGGGCCAACGTCCTGACTTTC; cdr3_aa: CATSDSRGGTGANVLTF; d_call: TRBD2; clone_size: -; v_call: TRBV24-1; j_call: TRBJ2-6
cdr3_nt: TGTGCCAGCAATCGGAGGAACACTGAAGCTTTCTTT; cdr3_aa: CASNRRNTEAFF; d_call: -; clone_size: -; v_call: TRBV2; j_call: TRBJ1-1
cdr3_nt: TGTGCCAGCAGTCACTTGGGTAGCGGGGGGGCAGGGGATACGCAGTATTTT; cdr3_aa: CASSHLGSGGAGDTQYF; d_call: TRBD2; clone_size: once; v_call: TRBV27; j_call: TRBJ2-3
cdr3_nt: TGTGCCAGCAGTTATACTAGCGGGGGGGCAGAGACCCAGTACTTC; cdr3_aa: CASSYTSGGAETQYF; d_call: TRBD2; clone_size: few; v_call: TRBV6-5; j_call: TRBJ2-5
cdr3_nt: TGTGCCAGCAGTTACTCGAGCGGGGACACAGGAAACACCATATATTTT; cdr3_aa: CASSYSSGDTGNTIYF; d_call: -; clone_size: -; v_call: TRBV6-2/TRBV6-3; j_call: TRBJ1-3